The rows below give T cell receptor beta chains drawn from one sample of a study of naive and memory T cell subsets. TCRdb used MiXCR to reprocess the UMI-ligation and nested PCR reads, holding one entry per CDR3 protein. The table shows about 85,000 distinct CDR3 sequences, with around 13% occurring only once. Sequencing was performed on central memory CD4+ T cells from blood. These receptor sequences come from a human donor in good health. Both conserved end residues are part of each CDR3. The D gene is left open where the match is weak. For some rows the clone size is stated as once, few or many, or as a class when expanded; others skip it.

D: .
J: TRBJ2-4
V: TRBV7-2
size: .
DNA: TGTGCCAGCAGCTTAGCATCAGGTTCGGCCAAAAACATTCAGTACTTC
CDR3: CASSLASGSAKNIQYF

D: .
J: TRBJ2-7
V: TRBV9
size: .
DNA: TGTGCCAGCAGCGTTGTTTCTAATGCCTACGAGCAGTACTTC
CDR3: CASSVVSNAYEQYF

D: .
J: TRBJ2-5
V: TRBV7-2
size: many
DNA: TGTGCCAGCAGCCGAGTTGGGTCGGCCGGGGGAGAGACCCAGTACTTC
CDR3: CASSRVGSAGGETQYF

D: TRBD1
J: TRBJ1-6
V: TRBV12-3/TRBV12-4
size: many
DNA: TGTGCCGTAAGGGACAGAAATAATTCACCCCTCCACTTT
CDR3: CAVRDRNNSPLHF

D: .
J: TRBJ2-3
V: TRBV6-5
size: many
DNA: TGTGCCAGCAGTTACTCGAGGGGCACAGATACGCAGTATTTT
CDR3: CASSYSRGTDTQYF

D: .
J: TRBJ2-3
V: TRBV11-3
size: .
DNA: TGTGCCAGCAGCCCCGGACAGAACACAGATACGCAGTATTTT
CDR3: CASSPGQNTDTQYF

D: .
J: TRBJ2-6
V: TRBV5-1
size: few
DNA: TGCGCCAGCAGCTTGGTCTCAGGGACCGGGGCCAACGTCCTGACTTTC
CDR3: CASSLVSGTGANVLTF

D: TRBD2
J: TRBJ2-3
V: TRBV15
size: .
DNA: TGTGCCACCAGCCCTCCTCCGATAGCGGGATTGGGAGATACGCAGTATTTT
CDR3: CATSPPPIAGLGDTQYF

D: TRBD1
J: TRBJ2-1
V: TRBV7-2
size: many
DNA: TGTGCCAGCAGCGTGGTTGGTGGACAGGGTGGCTATGAGCAGTTCTTC
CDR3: CASSVVGGQGGYEQFF

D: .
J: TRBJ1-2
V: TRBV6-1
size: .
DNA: TGTGCCAGCGCGGTTGCTGATAACTATGGCTACACCTTC
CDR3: CASAVADNYGYTF